Each of the 31 T cell receptor beta chains below was sequenced from the same sample in a study of response to subunit inactivated influenza vaccine. MiXCR, run by TCRdb on the RT-PCR reads, gives a single entry per CDR3 protein. The sample carries about 800,000 distinct CDR3 sequences, around 20% recorded once. The material was PBMCs from blood, obtained 5 to 6 days after vaccination. These receptors were taken from a middle-aged man who received an inactivated influenza vaccine.

CDR3 in DNA: TGCGCCAGCAGCTTCGGGCAGGGTCTATTCAATGAGCAGTTCTTC. Its translation: CASSFGQGLFNEQFF. The chain carries TRBV5-1 and TRBJ2-1; tentatively, D is TRBD1 (5 bases). The V end lost 2 bases, the J end lost 6 bases, and 15 bases lay between the germline ends. Per germline, CDR1 SGHRS and CDR2 YFSETQ. The CDR3 consists of 15 residues.

This clonotype turned up a few times. The chain joins TRBV5-1 to TRBJ2-2; possible D gene TRBD2, 5 bases. Germline CDR1 reads SGHRS; CDR2 reads YFSETQ. Trimming took off 1 base at V and 7 bases at J, with 11 bases between the two ends. The CDR3 is 14 amino acids. The CDR3 protein is CASSLSGSGGELFF. CDR3 DNA sequence: TGCGCCAGCAGCTTGTCGGGGAGCGGCGGGGAGCTGTTTTTT.

V gene TRBV20-1 combines with J gene TRBJ2-5, with 11 bases identical to TRBD2. Germline V gene lookup returns CDR1 DFQATT and CDR2 SNEGSKA (reference sequence). The CDR3 runs 14 residues. The ends lost 6 bases at V and 2 bases at J; junction bases unmatched: 5. The CDR3 sequence is CSAPLAGVQETQYF. The CDR3 nucleotides read TGCAGTGCACCACTAGCGGGGGTGCAAGAGACCCAGTACTTC.

The J gene is TRBJ2-3, the V gene TRBV4-1, with TRBD2 identical over 8 bases. CDR3 length: 17 amino acids. The V gene end was trimmed by 4 bases and the J gene end by 0 bases; junction bases not matched to a gene: 9. Germline V gene lookup returns CDR1 MGHRA and CDR2 YSYEKL. The CDR3: CASSRSGASPSTDTQYF. DNA for the CDR3: TGCGCCAGCAGCCGTAGCGGGGCCTCACCTAGCACAGATACGCAGTATTTT.

The chain employs TRBV5-1 and TRBJ2-7; D might be TRBD1 (5 bases). The CDR3 is made up of 16 amino acids. The V end lost 4 bases, the J end lost 2 bases, and 19 bases lay between the germline ends. CDR1 is SGHRS and CDR2 is YFSETQ in the germline V gene. This CDR3 reads CASSLRSPPGPYEQYF. Here the CDR3 DNA reads TGCGCCAGCAGCCTCCGTTCCCCACCAGGGCCCTACGAGCAGTACTTC.

This clonotype was recorded many times. This chain joins TRBV20-1 and TRBJ1-6, with 8 bases aligning to TRBD1. The V gene end was trimmed by 3 bases and the J gene end by 5 bases; junction bases not matched to a gene: 6. CDR1 is DFQATT and CDR2 is SNEGSKA in the germline V gene (reference sequence). The CDR3 totals 15 residues. DNA of the CDR3: TGCAGTGCTAGCCTTACAGGGGGTCATAATTCACCCCTCCACTTT. This sequence encodes CSASLTGGHNSPLHF.

Ten or more counts support this clonotype. The V and J genes are TRBV24-1 and TRBJ1-2, with a weak D call TRBD1 (5 bases). The length of the CDR3 is 13 residues. Trimming left V 9 bases short and J 2 bases short, with 12 bases between. Germline V gene data show CDR1 as KGHDR and CDR2 as SFDVKD. CDR3 bases: TGTGCCACCCGCTCTGGGACCAACTATGGCTACACCTTC. Translated: CATRSGTNYGYTF.

The chain has TRBV6-2 or TRBV6-3 and TRBJ2-1; D may be TRBD1 (6 bases). The CDR3 extends over 15 amino acids. Trimming cost V 0 bases and J 2 bases, with 8 bases left between them. Per the germline V gene, CDR1 is MNHEY and CDR2 is SVGEGT. The CDR3 DNA sequence: TGTGCCAGCAGTTACTCCGGGACAACCTACAATGAGCAGTTCTTC. Encoded protein: CASSYSGTTYNEQFF.

This chain links TRBV6-2 or TRBV6-3 with TRBJ1-5; TRBD1 matches 12 bases. The CDR3 has 16 amino acids. Germline-derived CDR1 and CDR2 are MNHEY and SVGEGT. After removal of 6 bases from V and 8 bases from J, the junction contained 11 bases not matched to a gene. The CDR3: CASSRGTGGFSEPQHF. The CDR3 coding sequence is TGTGCCAGCAGCCGCGGGACAGGGGGCTTTTCGGAGCCCCAGCATTTT.

This clonotype occurred a few times. The rearrangement links TRBV7-3 to TRBJ2-3, with D perhaps matching TRBD1 (6 bases). Trimming removed 2 bases from V and 0 bases from J, with 9 bases in between. Germline CDR1 is SGHTA and CDR2 is FQGTGA. The CDR3 loop spans 15 amino acids. The CDR3 region has the DNA TGTGCCAGCAGCTTACACGGACAGAGCACAGATACGCAGTATTTT. Its protein is CASSLHGQSTDTQYF.

This sequence joins TRBV6-5 and TRBJ2-1; 8 bases are shared with TRBD2. The germline gives CDR1 MNHEY, CDR2 SVGAGI. V lost 0 bases to trimming and J lost 2 bases; unmatched junction nucleotides: 12. The CDR3 consists of 19 residues. The CDR3 DNA reads as TGTGCCAGCAGTTACTCGTTAGCGGGGTCCCTCGGGCCCTACAATGAGCAGTTCTTC. Amino acid sequence: CASSYSLAGSLGPYNEQFF.

The chain links TRBV20-1 to TRBJ2-5; D gene ambiguous. Germline V gene data show CDR1 as DFQATT and CDR2 as SNEGSKA (reference sequence). This CDR3 has 12 residues. With 4 bases removed from V and 1 base from J, the gap between germline ends came to 7 bases. The CDR3 sequence: CSATTPQETQYF. CDR3 sequence (DNA): TGCAGTGCTACTACCCCCCAAGAGACCCAGTACTTC.

The V gene is TRBV25-1, the J gene TRBJ2-5; no reliable D call. The CDR3 spans 11 residues. Germline loops: CDR1 MGHDK, CDR2 SYGVNS. Trimming took off 8 bases at V and 4 bases at J, with 8 bases between the two ends. This chain's CDR3 is CASHLGETQYF. CDR3 in DNA: TGTGCCAGCCATCTGGGAGAGACCCAGTACTTC.

The V gene is TRBV6-2 or TRBV6-3, the J gene TRBJ1-2, with D possibly TRBD1 on 6 matching bases. V shed 0 bases and J shed 14 bases, with 22 bases lying between them. Germline values: CDR1 MNHEY, CDR2 SVGEGT. There are 15 residues in the CDR3. The CDR3 is CASSYSKTRQDTGTF. The CDR3 DNA reads TGTGCCAGCAGTTACTCGAAAACCAGACAGGACACGGGAACCTTC.

This clonotype occurred a few times. The genes are TRBV6-2 or TRBV6-3 and TRBJ1-5; TRBD1 agrees at 7 bases. V gave up 5 bases and J gave up 4 bases; unmatched junction bases: 5. The CDR3 contains 14 residues. Per germline, CDR1 MNHEY and CDR2 SVGEGT. The CDR3 DNA reads as TGTGCCAGCAGTGGGGGACAGAGAAATCAGCCCCAGCATTTT. Amino acids: CASSGGQRNQPQHF.

This sequence joins TRBV29-1 and TRBJ2-5; TRBD1 aligns across 10 bases. Germline V gene lookup returns CDR1 SQVTM and CDR2 ANQGSEA. The trim removed 6 bases at V and 5 bases at J, leaving 21 bases unmatched. The CDR3 consists of 18 residues. CDR3 protein: CSVVTVGLGTGVFETQYF. The CDR3 DNA reads TGCAGCGTAGTGACGGTTGGGCTGGGGACAGGGGTTTTTGAGACCCAGTACTTC.

This clonotype was counted only a few times. The chain couples TRBV28 to TRBJ1-2, with 8 bases that match TRBD1. The germline gives CDR1 MDHEN, CDR2 SYDVKM. J was trimmed by 4 bases and V by 2 bases; bases with no gene match: 15. The CDR3 extends over 18 amino acids. The CDR3 DNA is TGTGCCAGCAGTTTAGTGGGTCAGGGGGCATATGGGGGCTATGGCTACACCTTC. Translating it yields CASSLVGQGAYGGYGYTF.

This clonotype was seen at least ten times. The rearrangement joins TRBV7-8 to TRBJ2-1; 10 bases agree with TRBD2. Germline V CDR1 and CDR2: SGHVS, FQNEAQ. J gave up 4 bases and V 5 bases, and 8 bases lay outside the gene matches. The CDR3 loop spans 16 amino acids. CDR3 DNA: TGTGCCAGCAGCAGAGGACTAGCGGCCGATTACAATGAGCAGTTCTTC. As protein: CASSRGLAADYNEQFF.

The chain couples TRBV27 to TRBJ2-2; the D gene is possibly TRBD1 (6 bases). Germline V CDR1 and CDR2: MNHEY, SMNVEV (reference sequence). This CDR3 region has 17 residues. Trimming removed 0 bases at V and 2 bases at J, with 13 bases between. In DNA, the CDR3 is TGTGCCAGCAGTTTATCTACAGGGTCGATTAACACCGGGGAGCTGTTTTTT. It encodes CASSLSTGSINTGELFF.

This clonotype was observed a handful of times. Written as DNA, the CDR3 is TGCAGTGCAAACCCCGACAGGTACTACGAGCAGTACTTC. As protein: CSANPDRYYEQYF. This rearrangement joins TRBV20-1 to TRBJ2-7, with D tentatively TRBD1 (6 bases). The length of the CDR3 is 13 residues. Germline V lookup: CDR1 DFQATT, CDR2 SNEGSKA (reference sequence). V was pared by 6 bases and J by 3 bases, with 15 bases between.

This chain links TRBV29-1 with TRBJ2-1; either TRBD1 or TRBD2 may fit D (5 bases each). Trimming removed 6 bases from V and 2 bases from J, with 17 bases in between. The CDR3 is made up of 15 amino acids. Germline V gene lookup returns CDR1 SQVTM and CDR2 ANQGSEA. The CDR3 DNA reads TGCAGCGTGGGGGAATCGAGCGGAACCTACAATGAGCAGTTCTTC. Its translation is CSVGESSGTYNEQFF.

As regards this clonotype: Since a much larger clone is just one base distant, this may be a read error. The gene calls are TRBV12-3 or TRBV12-4 and TRBJ2-1; D is uncertain. V dropped 1 base and J dropped 4 bases, with 14 bases sitting between them. The CDR3 consists of 16 residues. CDR3 bases: TGTGCCAGCAGTTTAGAGCGCGGCAGTTTATACAATGAGCAGTTCTTC. Protein sequence: CASSLERGSLYNEQFF.

J is TRBJ1-2 and V is TRBV7-2, with no clear D. The CDR3 covers 12 residues. The V end was cut by 3 bases, the J end by 8 bases, with 10 bases between. Per germline, CDR1 SGHTA and CDR2 FQGNSA. Here the CDR3 DNA reads TGTGCCAGCAGCTTGGGCCTGGGAGGCTACACCTTC. Translation gives CASSLGLGGYTF. Full variable domain (rest looked up from reference TRBV7-2 and TRBJ1-2): GAGVSQSPSNKVTEKGKDVELRCDPISGHTALYWYRQSLGQGLEFLIYFQGNSAPDKSGLPSDRFSAERTGGSVSTLTIQRTQQEDSAVYLCASSLGLGGYTFGSGTRLTVV.

This clonotype was observed at least ten times. V gene TRBV28 combines with J gene TRBJ1-2; D gene uncertain. CDR1 is MDHEN and CDR2 is SYDVKM in the germline V gene. Between the trimmed V and J ends, which lost 2 bases and 10 bases, there was a span of 11 bases. The CDR3 consists of 12 residues. CDR3 region: CASSLRVADYTF. The DNA for the CDR3 is TGTGCCAGCAGTTTACGGGTGGCAGACTACACCTTC.

The chain links TRBV27 to TRBJ1-1; TRBD1 aligns across 8 bases. V shed 0 bases and J 1 base; nucleotides not matched to a gene: 19. Per germline, CDR1 MNHEY and CDR2 SMNVEV (reference sequence). The CDR3 has 21 amino acids. The CDR3 nucleotides are TGTGCCAGCAGTTTATCATTTGGGGGCCAGGGGGCGCGGGGGAGGAACACTGAAGCTTTCTTT. Its protein is CASSLSFGGQGARGRNTEAFF.

The rearrangement links TRBV20-1 to TRBJ2-7, with D possibly being TRBD1 or TRBD2 (5 bases each). The V end lost 4 bases, the J end lost 5 bases, and 21 bases lay between the germline ends. The CDR3 runs to 15 residues. The germline CDR1 and CDR2 sequences are DFQATT and SNEGSKA (reference sequence). CDR3 residues: CSAISGTGPIHEQYF. The CDR3 DNA sequence: TGCAGTGCTATCTCCGGGACCGGGCCTATCCACGAGCAGTACTTC.

There are many counts of this clonotype. V and J are TRBV4-3 and TRBJ2-2; perhaps D is TRBD1 or TRBD2 (6 bases each). The germline gives CDR1 LGHNA, CDR2 YSLEER. This CDR3 has 16 amino acids. The V end was cut by 0 bases, the J end by 7 bases, with 15 bases between. For the CDR3, the DNA is TGCGCCAGCAGCCAAGACGGGGGCGCCCAGGTCGGGGAGCTGTTTTTT. It is translated as CASSQDGGAQVGELFF.

This clonotype was found a few times. This chain links TRBV7-2 with TRBJ2-5; no reliable D call. The germline V gene encodes CDR1 SGHTA and CDR2 FQGNSA. The CDR3 is 16 residues long. V was trimmed by 0 bases and J by 4 bases, leaving 15 bases between them. CDR3 sequence reads: CASSLAYLSAGETQYF. DNA of the CDR3: TGTGCCAGCAGCTTAGCGTACTTATCAGCCGGAGAGACCCAGTACTTC.

The chain is built from TRBV11-2 and TRBJ2-1, with D uncertain. Germline CDR1 and CDR2: SGHAT and FQNNGV. With 6 bases removed from V and 9 bases from J, the gap between germline ends came to 21 bases. The CDR3 is 15 amino acids. The CDR3 sequence is CASRHHAIKMGEQFF. CDR3 bases: TGTGCCAGCAGACACCATGCCATCAAGATGGGTGAGCAGTTCTTC. The entire variable domain, with the rest obtained from reference TRBV11-2 and TRBJ2-1, is as follows: EAGVAQSPRYKIIEKRQSVAFWCNPISGHATLYWYQQILGQGPKLLIQFQNNGVVDDSQLPKDRFSAERLKGVDSTLKIQPAKLEDSAVYLCASRHHAIKMGEQFFGPGTRLTVL.

This rearrangement joins TRBV28 to TRBJ1-2, with D perhaps matching TRBD1 (5 bases). Germline V gene lookup returns CDR1 MDHEN and CDR2 SYDVKM. V was pared by 3 bases and J by 4 bases, with 9 bases between. The length of the CDR3 is 13 residues. This CDR3 is CASSFGGVYGYTF. The DNA of the CDR3 is TGTGCCAGCAGTTTTGGAGGGGTCTATGGCTACACCTTC.

This clonotype has just one count. CDR3 region: CASSLERSGKDTQYF. The CDR3 DNA is TGTGCCAGCTCCCTCGAGAGGTCCGGTAAAGATACGCAGTATTTT. The rearrangement uses TRBV18 and TRBJ2-3, with D unresolved. The CDR3 covers 15 residues. The germline V gene has CDR1 KGHSH and CDR2 LQKENI. Between the trimmed V and J ends, which lost 6 bases and 5 bases, there was a span of 18 bases.